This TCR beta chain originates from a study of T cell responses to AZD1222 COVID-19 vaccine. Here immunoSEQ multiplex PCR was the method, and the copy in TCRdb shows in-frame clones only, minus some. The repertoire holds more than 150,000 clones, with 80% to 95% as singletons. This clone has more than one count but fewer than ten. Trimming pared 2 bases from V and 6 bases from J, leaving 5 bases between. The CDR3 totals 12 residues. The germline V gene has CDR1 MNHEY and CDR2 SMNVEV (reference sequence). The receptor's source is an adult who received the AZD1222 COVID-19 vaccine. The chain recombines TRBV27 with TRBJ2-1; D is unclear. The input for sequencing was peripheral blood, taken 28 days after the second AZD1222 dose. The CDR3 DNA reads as TGTGCCAGCAGTTTAGTAGGCAATGAGCAGTTCTTC. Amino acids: CASSLVGNEQFF.